This T cell receptor beta chain was profiled in a study of graft-versus-host responses after intestinal transplantation. Study-level information: Isolated intestinal, liver-intestinal, or multivisceral transplants were what recipients had. Every one of the recipients received anti-thymocyte globulin induction and afterwards took tacrolimus and steroids for about 3 years. The study, taken as a whole, reports: Graft-donor T cell macrochimerism in patients accompanied high graft-versus-host to host-versus-graft clonal ratios in allografts.

Germline-derived CDR1 and CDR2 are MNHNS and SASEGT. The CDR3 has 12 residues. The V end was cut by 5 bases, the J end by 5 bases, with 8 bases between. This clone appeared once. Its antigen is undetermined. Clones were read by immunoSEQ multiplex PCR, and TCRdb kept only the in-frame ones, dropping some. This sample has 50,000 or so clones, with approximately 90% found just once. The sample was PBMCs, taken roughly 120 days after intestinal transplantation. This chain uses TRBV6-1 with TRBJ2-3; possible D gene TRBD2, 6 bases. This TCR derives from a human patient who received an intestinal transplant, so some T cells may come from the graft donor. For the CDR3, the DNA is TGTGCCAGCAGTATCGGGGGAGATACGCAGTATTTT. Its protein product is CASSIGGDTQYF.